This record covers a single T cell receptor (beta chain). What it recognizes is unknown. These data originate in a study of PD-1 blockade in classical Hodgkin lymphoma. The CDR3 spans 15 residues. The germline CDR1 and CDR2 sequences are LNHDA and SQIVND (reference sequence). The V gene lost 7 bases and the J gene lost 5 bases, with 20 bases spanning the gap. Libraries were prepared by immunoSEQ multiplex PCR; TCRdb keeps only in-frame clonotypes and omits some of them. This sample has 25,000 to 30,000 clones, with less than 85% found just once. Overall study results and limits: Only CD4+ TCR diversity, not CD8+, had risen significantly by C4D1.

Each patient's relapse followed autologous stem cell transplantation, and brentuximab vedotin exposure varied. Each best response was a complete response, a partial response or progressive disease. The sample was peripheral blood mononuclear cells (PBMCs), taken before the second cycle of nivolumab. J is TRBJ1-1 and V is TRBV19; tentatively, D is TRBD1 (5 bases). The clonotype was recovered from a human donor with classical Hodgkin lymphoma. The CDR3 nucleotides are TGTGCCAGTACTGGGGGACCGGGACTGACTACTGAAGCTTTCTTT. Protein product: CASTGGPGLTTEAFF.